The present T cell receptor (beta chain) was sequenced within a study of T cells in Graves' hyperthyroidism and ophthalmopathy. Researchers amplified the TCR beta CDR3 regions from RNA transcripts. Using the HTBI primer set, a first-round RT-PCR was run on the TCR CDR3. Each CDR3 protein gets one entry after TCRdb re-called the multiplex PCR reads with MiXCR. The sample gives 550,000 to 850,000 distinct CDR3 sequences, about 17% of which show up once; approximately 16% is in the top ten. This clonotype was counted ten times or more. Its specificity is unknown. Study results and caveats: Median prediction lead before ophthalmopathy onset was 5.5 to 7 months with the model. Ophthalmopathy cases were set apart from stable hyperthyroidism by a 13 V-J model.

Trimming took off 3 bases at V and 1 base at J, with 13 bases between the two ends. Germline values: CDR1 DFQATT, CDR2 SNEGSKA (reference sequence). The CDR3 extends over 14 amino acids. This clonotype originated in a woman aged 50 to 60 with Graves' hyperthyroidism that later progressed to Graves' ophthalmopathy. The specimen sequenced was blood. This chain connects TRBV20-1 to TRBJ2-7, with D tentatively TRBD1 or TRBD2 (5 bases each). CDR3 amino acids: CSASFTGRSYEQYF. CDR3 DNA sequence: TGCAGTGCTAGCTTCACGGGGCGTTCCTACGAGCAGTACTTC.